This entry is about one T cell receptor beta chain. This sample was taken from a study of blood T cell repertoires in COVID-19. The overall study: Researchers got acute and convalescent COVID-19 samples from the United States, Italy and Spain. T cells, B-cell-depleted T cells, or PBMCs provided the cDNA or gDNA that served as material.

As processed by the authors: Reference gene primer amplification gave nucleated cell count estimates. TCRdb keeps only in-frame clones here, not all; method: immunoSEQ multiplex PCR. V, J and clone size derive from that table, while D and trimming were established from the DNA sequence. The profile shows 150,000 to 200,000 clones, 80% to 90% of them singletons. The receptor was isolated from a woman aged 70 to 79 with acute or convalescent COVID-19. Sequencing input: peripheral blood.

CDR3 coding DNA: TGTGCCAGCAGCCCCACCGGGGCAGATACGCAGTATTTT. This sequence encodes CASSPTGADTQYF. The V call is TRBV7-3, the J call TRBJ2-3; D is possibly TRBD2 (5 bases). V lost 5 bases and J lost 4, with 10 bases in between. CDR1 and CDR2 (germline): SGHTA, FQGTGA. The CDR3 totals 13 residues.